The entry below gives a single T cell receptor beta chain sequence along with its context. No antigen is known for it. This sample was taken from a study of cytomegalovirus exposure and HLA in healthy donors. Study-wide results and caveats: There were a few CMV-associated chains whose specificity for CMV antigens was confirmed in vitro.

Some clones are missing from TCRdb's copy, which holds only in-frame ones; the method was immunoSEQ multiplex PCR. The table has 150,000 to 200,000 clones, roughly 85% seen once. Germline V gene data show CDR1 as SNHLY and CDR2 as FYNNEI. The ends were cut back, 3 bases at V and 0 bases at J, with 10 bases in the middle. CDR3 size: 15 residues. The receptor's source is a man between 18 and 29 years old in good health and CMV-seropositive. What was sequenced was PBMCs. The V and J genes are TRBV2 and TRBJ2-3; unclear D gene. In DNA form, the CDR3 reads TGTGCCAGCAGTGATGCTAGATCGAGCACAGATACGCAGTATTTT. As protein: CASSDARSSTDTQYF.